A selection of T cell receptor beta chains follows, all from one sample in a study of cytomegalovirus exposure and HLA in healthy donors. The repertoire was sequenced with immunoSEQ multiplex PCR; TCRdb's copy has only in-frame clones and lacks some. The sample shows about 40,000 clones, and over 1.5% sits with its ten largest clones. Sequenced: PBMCs. These TCRs come from a woman aged 30 to 39 in good health and CMV-seronegative. Each CDR3 is given with its conserved first and last residue. A D gene is named only where the DNA matches it firmly.

TRBV27,TRBD1,TRBJ1-5,CASSPWTGGNQPQHF,TGTGCCAGCAGTCCGTGGACAGGGGGCAATCAGCCCCAGCATTTT
TRBV4-2,TRBD2,TRBJ2-7,CASSQDRNGREQYF,TGTGCCAGCAGCCAAGATCGGAACGGGAGGGAGCAGTACTTC
TRBV30,TRBD1,TRBJ2-3,CALARTGGTDTQYF,TGTGCCCTTGCTAGGACAGGGGGGACAGATACGCAGTATTTT
TRBV7-9,NA,TRBJ2-1,CASSLDIGANYNEQFF,TGTGCCAGCAGCTTAGATATAGGGGCAAATTACAATGAGCAGTTCTTC
TRBV4-1,TRBD1,TRBJ2-7,CASSRDRGSYEQYF,TGCGCCAGCAGCCGGGACAGGGGAAGCTACGAGCAGTACTTC
TRBV11-2,NA,TRBJ2-7,CASSSTPGLLKEEQYF,TGTGCCAGCAGCTCGACCCCGGGACTCCTAAAAGAGGAGCAGTACTTC
TRBV5-1,NA,TRBJ2-3,CASSSRQAADTQYF,TGCGCCAGCAGCTCAAGACAGGCGGCAGATACGCAGTATTTT
TRBV6-6,TRBD1,TRBJ2-7,CASSYEAGGFYEQYF,TGTGCCAGCAGTTACGAGGCAGGGGGCTTCTACGAGCAGTACTTC
TRBV9,TRBD1,TRBJ2-3,CASSVAPRGASRGQGTQYF,TGTGCCAGCAGCGTAGCCCCCCGAGGAGCGTCCCGGGGACAGGGCACGCAGTATTTT
TRBV5-1,NA,TRBJ2-1,CASSFEGLDEQFF,TGCGCCAGCAGCTTTGAGGGTTTAGATGAGCAGTTCTTC
TRBV4-1,TRBD2,TRBJ2-1,CASSSQGLAGLNEQFF,TGCGCCAGCAGCTCTCAGGGACTAGCGGGGCTAAATGAGCAGTTCTTC
TRBV7-3,TRBD1,TRBJ1-1,CASSEPGQGPALEAFF,TGTGCCAGCAGTGAACCGGGACAGGGGCCCGCCCTTGAAGCTTTCTTT
TRBV7-3,NA,TRBJ1-1,CASSPNAFGTEAFF,TGTGCCAGCAGCCCCAATGCGTTCGGCACTGAAGCTTTCTTT
TRBV6-1,NA,TRBJ1-1,CASSERGRGTEAFF,TGTGCCAGCAGTGAACGAGGACGAGGGACTGAAGCTTTCTTT
TRBV30,NA,TRBJ2-1,CAWNRGGNEQFF,TGTGCCTGGAATCGAGGGGGCAATGAGCAGTTCTTC
TRBV9,NA,TRBJ2-1,CASSPGGGSTYNEQFF,TGTGCCAGCAGCCCAGGGGGCGGGAGCACCTACAATGAGCAGTTCTTC
TRBV19,NA,TRBJ1-3,CASSRGGTGNTIYF,TGTGCCAGTAGTAGAGGGGGTACCGGAAACACCATATATTTT
TRBV6-5,NA,TRBJ1-1,CASSYSRQITEAFF,TGTGCCAGCAGTTACTCGCGGCAGATCACTGAAGCTTTCTTT
TRBV19,NA,TRBJ2-2,CASSIGSSSGELFF,TGTGCCAGTAGTATAGGATCTAGCTCCGGGGAGCTGTTTTTT
TRBV28,NA,TRBJ1-5,CASTSGGVPNQPQHF,TGTGCCAGCACCTCGGGCGGGGTCCCCAATCAGCCCCAGCATTTT
TRBV19,NA,TRBJ2-5,CATTRGGKAGGTQYF,TGTGCCACCACGAGAGGGGGCAAGGCGGGGGGGACCCAGTACTTC
TRBV18,NA,TRBJ1-2,CASSPLNRNYGYTF,TGTGCCAGCTCACCACTGAACAGAAACTATGGCTACACCTTC
TRBV4-3,NA,TRBJ1-2,CASSQSTATNYGYTF,TGCGCCAGCAGCCAATCGACAGCAACTAACTATGGCTACACCTTC
TRBV7-9,NA,TRBJ2-6,CASSLIRRAGANVLTF,TGTGCCAGCAGCTTAATACGGAGGGCTGGGGCCAACGTCCTGACTTTC
TRBV5-6,TRBD2,TRBJ2-7,CANRGGTQTYEQYF,TGTGCCAACCGGGGGGGGACTCAGACCTACGAGCAGTACTTC
TRBV4-2,NA,TRBJ2-1,CASSQDTLPTYNEQFF,TGTGCCAGCAGCCAAGATACCCTTCCTACCTACAATGAGCAGTTCTTC
TRBV29-1,NA,TRBJ2-5,CSAPRGETQYF,TGCAGCGCCCCCCGCGGGGAGACCCAGTACTTC
TRBV6-1,NA,TRBJ2-3,CASSERERGTDTQYF,TGTGCCAGCAGTGAACGAGAGCGGGGCACAGATACGCAGTATTTT
TRBV5-1,NA,TRBJ2-3,CASSLEFGGTSTDTQYF,TGCGCCAGCAGCTTGGAGTTCGGGGGAACTAGCACAGATACGCAGTATTTT
TRBV6-5,TRBD1,TRBJ2-7,CASSLHRGAYEQYF,TGTGCCAGCAGTCTCCACAGGGGGGCCTACGAGCAGTACTTC
TRBV28,NA,TRBJ1-1,CASSDFPAAKAEAFF,TGTGCCAGCAGCGATTTCCCGGCGGCTAAAGCTGAAGCTTTCTTT
TRBV19,TRBD2,TRBJ2-1,CASSIGGTSVNEQFF,TGTGCCAGTAGTATAGGGGGGACTAGCGTTAATGAGCAGTTCTTC
TRBV28,NA,TRBJ2-7,CASIGSSDTYEQYF,TGTGCCAGCATAGGCAGCAGTGACACCTACGAGCAGTACTTC
TRBV5-4,NA,TRBJ1-1,CASSSFSLSNTEAFF,TGTGCCAGCAGCTCTTTTTCCCTGTCGAACACTGAAGCTTTCTTT
TRBV6-1,TRBD2,TRBJ2-7,CASSEFSGGSTSYEQYF,TGTGCCAGCAGTGAATTTTCGGGGGGTTCAACCTCCTACGAGCAGTACTTC
TRBV7-6,TRBD2,TRBJ2-1,CASSLKASGTPGFF,TGTGCCAGCAGCTTAAAGGCTAGCGGGACACCGGGGTTCTTC
TRBV5-1,TRBD2,TRBJ2-5,CASSLTSGAKIETQYF,TGCGCCAGCAGCCTTACTAGCGGAGCCAAGATAGAGACCCAGTACTTC
TRBV18,NA,TRBJ1-4,CASSPPPGEKLFF,TGTGCCAGCTCACCACCGCCGGGTGAAAAACTGTTTTTT
TRBV30,TRBD2,TRBJ2-7,CAGTSDYEQYF,TGTGCCGGGACTAGCGACTACGAGCAGTACTTC
TRBV21-1,NA,TRBJ1-1,CTSSKIGQGGKCMNTEAFF,TGTACCAGCAGCAAAATAGGACAGGGAGGTAAGTGTATGAACACTGAAGCTTTCTTT
TRBV6-5,TRBD1,TRBJ2-2,CASSYTGGILTGELFF,TGTGCCAGCAGTTATACAGGGGGAATTTTGACCGGGGAGCTGTTTTTT
TRBV7-2,NA,TRBJ2-4,CASSYGANIQYF,TGTGCCAGCAGCTATGGAGCAAACATTCAGTACTTC
TRBV19,NA,TRBJ2-4,CASSIAGTKNIQYF,TGTGCCAGTAGTATTGCCGGGACCAAAAACATTCAGTACTTC
TRBV18,TRBD2,TRBJ2-7,CASSRSGSGEQYF,TGTGCCAGCTCAAGGAGCGGGAGTGGGGAGCAGTACTTC
TRBV7-6,TRBD2,TRBJ2-1,CASSLAGGPYNEQFF,TGTGCCAGCAGCTTAGCGGGAGGGCCGTACAATGAGCAGTTCTTC
TRBV4-2,TRBD2,TRBJ2-7,CASSQIPVAGGPYEQYF,TGTGCCAGCAGCCAGATCCCAGTAGCGGGAGGACCATACGAGCAGTACTTC
TRBV30,NA,TRBJ2-5,CAWSRRGQETQYF,TGTGCCTGGAGTAGAAGGGGACAAGAGACCCAGTACTTC
TRBV6-5,TRBD2,TRBJ2-1,CASTTGLGPNEQFF,TGTGCCAGCACTACGGGACTAGGTCCCAATGAGCAGTTCTTC
TRBV13,TRBD2,TRBJ2-7,CASSSRSASGRAAEQYF,TGTGCCAGCAGCTCCCGGTCGGCTAGCGGGAGGGCAGCCGAGCAGTACTTC